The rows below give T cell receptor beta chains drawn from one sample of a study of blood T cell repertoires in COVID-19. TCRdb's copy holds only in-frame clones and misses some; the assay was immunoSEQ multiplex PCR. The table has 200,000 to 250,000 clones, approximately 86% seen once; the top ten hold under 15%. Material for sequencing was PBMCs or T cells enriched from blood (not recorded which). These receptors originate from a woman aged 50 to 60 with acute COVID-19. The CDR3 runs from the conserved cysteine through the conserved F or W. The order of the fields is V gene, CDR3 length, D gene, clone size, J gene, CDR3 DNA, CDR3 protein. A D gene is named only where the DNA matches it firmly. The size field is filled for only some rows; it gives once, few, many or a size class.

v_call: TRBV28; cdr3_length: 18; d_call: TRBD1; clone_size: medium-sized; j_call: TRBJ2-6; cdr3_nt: TGTGCCAGCAGTCCGTCCGGGACAGGATACTCTGGGGCCAACGTCCTGACTTTC; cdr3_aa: CASSPSGTGYSGANVLTF
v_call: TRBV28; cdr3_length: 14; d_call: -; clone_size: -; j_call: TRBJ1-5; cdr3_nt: TGTGCCAGCGGGACTGGGCTGGGCAATCAGCCCCAGCATTTT; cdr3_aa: CASGTGLGNQPQHF
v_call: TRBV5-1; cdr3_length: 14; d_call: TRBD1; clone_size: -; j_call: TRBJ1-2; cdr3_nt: TGCGCCAGCAGCTTGACAGGGGGAGGCTATGGCTACACCTTC; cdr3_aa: CASSLTGGGYGYTF
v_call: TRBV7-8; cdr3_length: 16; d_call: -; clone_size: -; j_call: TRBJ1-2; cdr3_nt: TGTGCCAGCAGCTTAGCGCGGGGTCTAGCTAACTATGGCTACACCTTC; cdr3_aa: CASSLARGLANYGYTF
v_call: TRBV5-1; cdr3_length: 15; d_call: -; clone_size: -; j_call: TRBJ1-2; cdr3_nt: TGCGCCAGCAGCCTCACCCCGGGACAATATCGAGGCTACACCTTC; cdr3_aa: CASSLTPGQYRGYTF
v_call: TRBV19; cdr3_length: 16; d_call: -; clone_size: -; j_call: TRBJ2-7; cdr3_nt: TGTGCCAGAGCCGGGACTTTCGTCTTAAGCTCCTACGAGCAGTACTTC; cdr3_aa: CARAGTFVLSSYEQYF
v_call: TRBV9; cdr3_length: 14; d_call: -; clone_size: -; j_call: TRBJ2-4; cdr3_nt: TGTGCCAGCAGCCGACTAGGGGATGAGAACATTCAGTACTTC; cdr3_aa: CASSRLGDENIQYF
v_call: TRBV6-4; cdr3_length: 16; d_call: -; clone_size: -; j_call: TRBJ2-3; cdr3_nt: TGTGCCAGCAGTGAATCTCCCAGCGGGAGCACAGATACGCAGTATTTT; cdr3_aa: CASSESPSGSTDTQYF
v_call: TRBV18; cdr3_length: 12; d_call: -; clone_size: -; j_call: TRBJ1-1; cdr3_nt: TGTGCCAGCTCACCCCAGTCGAATGAAGCTTTCTTT; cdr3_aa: CASSPQSNEAFF
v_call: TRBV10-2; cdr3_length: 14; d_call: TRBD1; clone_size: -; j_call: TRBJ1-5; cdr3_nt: TGCGCCAGCAGTCCGGGACAGCCCAATCAGCCCCAGCATTTT; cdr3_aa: CASSPGQPNQPQHF
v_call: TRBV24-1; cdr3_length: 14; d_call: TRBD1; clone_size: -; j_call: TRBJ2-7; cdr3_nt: TGTGCCACCAGCCCGGGACAGGGTAGCTACGAGCAGTACTTC; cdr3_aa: CATSPGQGSYEQYF
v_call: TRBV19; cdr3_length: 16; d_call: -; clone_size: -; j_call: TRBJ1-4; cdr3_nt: TGTGCCAGTACCCGTTCCCCCCAGGGAAGAAATGAAAAACTGTTTTTT; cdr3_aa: CASTRSPQGRNEKLFF
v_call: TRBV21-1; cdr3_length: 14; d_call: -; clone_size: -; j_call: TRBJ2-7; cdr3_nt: TGTGCCAGCAGCTACCGGGACAGGGGGTTGGTTCTCGTCTTC; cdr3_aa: CASSYRDRGLVLVF
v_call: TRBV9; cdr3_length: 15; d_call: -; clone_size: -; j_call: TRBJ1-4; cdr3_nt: TGTGCCAGCAGCGTAGATACAGATCCTAATGAAAAACTGTTTTTT; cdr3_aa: CASSVDTDPNEKLFF
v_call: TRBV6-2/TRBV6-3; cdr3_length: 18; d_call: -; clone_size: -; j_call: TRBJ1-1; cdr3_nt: TGTGCCAGCAGTTCCTCGAGAGGGGCGGGGTTGGGGAACACTGAAGCTTTCTTT; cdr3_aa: CASSSSRGAGLGNTEAFF
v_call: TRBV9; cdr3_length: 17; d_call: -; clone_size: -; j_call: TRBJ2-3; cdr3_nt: TGTGCCAGCAGCGTAGCAAGGCTAGCACAGCCCGCAGATACGCAGTATTTT; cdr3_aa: CASSVARLAQPADTQYF
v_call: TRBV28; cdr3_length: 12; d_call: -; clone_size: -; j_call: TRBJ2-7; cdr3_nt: TGTGCCAGCGGGGCCGGTCCCTACGAGCAGTACTTC; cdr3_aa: CASGAGPYEQYF
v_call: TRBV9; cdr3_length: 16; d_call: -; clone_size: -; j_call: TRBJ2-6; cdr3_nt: TGTGCCAGCAGCTCCCCCGCCGGGTCTGGGGCCAACGTCCTGACTTTC; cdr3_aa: CASSSPAGSGANVLTF
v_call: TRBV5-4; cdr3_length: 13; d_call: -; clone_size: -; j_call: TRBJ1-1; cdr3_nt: TGTGCCAGCAGCTGGGTAGGAGGCACTGAAGCTTTCTTT; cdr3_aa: CASSWVGGTEAFF
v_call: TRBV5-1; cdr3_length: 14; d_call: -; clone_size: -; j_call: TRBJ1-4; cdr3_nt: TGCGCCAGCAGCCCCACAGCAACTAATGAAAAACTGTTTTTT; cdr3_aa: CASSPTATNEKLFF
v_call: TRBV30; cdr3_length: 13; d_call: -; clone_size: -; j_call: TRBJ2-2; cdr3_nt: TGTGCCGGAGGCGGGGCGAACACCGGGGAGCTGTTTTTT; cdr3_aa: CAGGGANTGELFF
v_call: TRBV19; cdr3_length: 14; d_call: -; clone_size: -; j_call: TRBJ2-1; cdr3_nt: TGTGCCAGTAGTATTGCGGGTACGTACAATGAGCAGTTCTTC; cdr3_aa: CASSIAGTYNEQFF
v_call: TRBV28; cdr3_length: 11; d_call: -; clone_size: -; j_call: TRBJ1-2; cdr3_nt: TGTGCCACGTCCGAGAGATGGGGCTACACCTTC; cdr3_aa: CATSERWGYTF
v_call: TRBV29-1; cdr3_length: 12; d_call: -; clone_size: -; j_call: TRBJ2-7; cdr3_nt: TGCAGCGTTGTAAATTGGGGGCCCGAGCAGTACTTC; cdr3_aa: CSVVNWGPEQYF
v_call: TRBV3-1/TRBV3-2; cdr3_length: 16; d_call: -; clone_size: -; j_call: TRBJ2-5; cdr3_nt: TGTGCCAGCAGCCTTAACTGGGGGGTAGTCGAAGAGACCCAGTACTTC; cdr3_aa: CASSLNWGVVEETQYF
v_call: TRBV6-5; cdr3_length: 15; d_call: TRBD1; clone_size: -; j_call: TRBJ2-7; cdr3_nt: TGTGCCAGCAGGCCGGACAGGCAGGGCTCCTACGAGCAGTACTTC; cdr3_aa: CASRPDRQGSYEQYF
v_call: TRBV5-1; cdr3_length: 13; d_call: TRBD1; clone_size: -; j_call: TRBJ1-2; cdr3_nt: TGCGCCAGCGGCCGGGACAGCATTTATGGCTACACCTTC; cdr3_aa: CASGRDSIYGYTF
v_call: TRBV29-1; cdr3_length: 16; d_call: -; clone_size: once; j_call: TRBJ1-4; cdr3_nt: TGCAGCGTTAGAAGAAGGGGTGGGCAGCAGAATGAAAAACTGTTTTTT; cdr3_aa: CSVRRRGGQQNEKLFF
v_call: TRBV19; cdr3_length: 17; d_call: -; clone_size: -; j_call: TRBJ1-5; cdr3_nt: TGTGCCAGTATTAATCTTGGGGGGGTTGGGAGCAATCAGCCCCAGCATTTT; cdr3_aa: CASINLGGVGSNQPQHF
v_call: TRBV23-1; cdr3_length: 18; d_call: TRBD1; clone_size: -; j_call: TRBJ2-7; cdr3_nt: TGCGCCAGCAGTCAATCTAACCCTCCCGGGACAGGCGACTACGAGCAGTACTTC; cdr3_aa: CASSQSNPPGTGDYEQYF
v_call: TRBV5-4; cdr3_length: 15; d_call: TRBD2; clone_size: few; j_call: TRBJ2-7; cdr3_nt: TGTGCCAGCAGCAAAGCGGTAGCGGGAGCCCTCGAGCAGTACTTC; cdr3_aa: CASSKAVAGALEQYF
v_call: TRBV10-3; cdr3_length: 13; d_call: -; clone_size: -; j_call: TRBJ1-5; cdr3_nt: TGTGCCATCAGTGAGGGCCCAGGCCAGCCCCAGCATTTT; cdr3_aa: CAISEGPGQPQHF
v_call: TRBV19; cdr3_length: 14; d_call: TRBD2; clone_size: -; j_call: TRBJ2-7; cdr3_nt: TGTGCCAGTAGTGGACTAGCAGACCCCTACGAGCAGTACTTC; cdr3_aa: CASSGLADPYEQYF
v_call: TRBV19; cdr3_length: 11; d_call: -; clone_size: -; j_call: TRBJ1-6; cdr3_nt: TGTGCCACGGGGGGCAATTCACCCCTCCACTTT; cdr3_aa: CATGGNSPLHF
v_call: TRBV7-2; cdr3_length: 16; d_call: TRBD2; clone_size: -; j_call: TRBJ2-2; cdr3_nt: TGTGCCAGCAGCTCGTTAGCGGGAGGGCCCTCCGGGGAGCTGTTTTTT; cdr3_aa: CASSSLAGGPSGELFF
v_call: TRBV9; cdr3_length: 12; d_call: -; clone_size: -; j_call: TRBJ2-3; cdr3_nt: TGTGCCAGCAGCCCGCGGTGGGATACGCAGTATTTT; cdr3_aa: CASSPRWDTQYF
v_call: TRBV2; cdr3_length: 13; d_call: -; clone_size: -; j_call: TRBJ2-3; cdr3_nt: TGTGCCAGCAGTGATCGACATGGGGATACGCAGTATTTT; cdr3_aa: CASSDRHGDTQYF
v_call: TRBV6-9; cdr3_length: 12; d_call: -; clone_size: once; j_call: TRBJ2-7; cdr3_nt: TGTGCCAGCAGATCCAGCGGGCTCGAGCAGTACTTC; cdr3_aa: CASRSSGLEQYF
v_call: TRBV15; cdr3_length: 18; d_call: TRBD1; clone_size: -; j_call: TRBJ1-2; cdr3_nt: TGTGCCACCAGCAGTGGGACTTGGACAGGGGGCGCAACGGGTGGCTACACCTTC; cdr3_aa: CATSSGTWTGGATGGYTF
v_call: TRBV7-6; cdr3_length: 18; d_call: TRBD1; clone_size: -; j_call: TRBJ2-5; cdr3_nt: TGTGCCAGCAGCCGGAAAATTAGCGGGACAGGGGGCGTGGAGACCCAGTACTTC; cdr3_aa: CASSRKISGTGGVETQYF
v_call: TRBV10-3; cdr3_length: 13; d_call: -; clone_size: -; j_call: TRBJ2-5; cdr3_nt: TGTGCCATCAGTGATGAACAGCAAGAGACCCAGTACTTC; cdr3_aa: CAISDEQQETQYF
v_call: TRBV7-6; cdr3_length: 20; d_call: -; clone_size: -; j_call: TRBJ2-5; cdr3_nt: TGTGCCAGCAGCTTACAGCGACCTTTACGGACTACGACAACACAAGAGACCCAGTACTTC; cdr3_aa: CASSLQRPLRTTTTQETQYF
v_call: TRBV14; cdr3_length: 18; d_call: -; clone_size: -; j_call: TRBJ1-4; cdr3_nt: TGTGCCAGCAGCCAAAGCCGGCGGGGGCAGGGAACTAATGAAAAACTGTTTTTT; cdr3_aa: CASSQSRRGQGTNEKLFF
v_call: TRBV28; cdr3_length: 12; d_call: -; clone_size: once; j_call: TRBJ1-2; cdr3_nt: TGTGCCAGCAGTCCACTCGCGTATGGCTACACCTTC; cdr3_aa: CASSPLAYGYTF
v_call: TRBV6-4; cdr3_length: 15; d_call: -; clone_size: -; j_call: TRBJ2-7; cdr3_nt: TGTGCCAGCAGTGACTCTAGCGTTAGCTCCTACGAGCAGTACTTC; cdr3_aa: CASSDSSVSSYEQYF
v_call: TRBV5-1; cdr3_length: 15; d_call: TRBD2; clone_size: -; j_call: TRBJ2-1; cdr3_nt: TGCGCCAGCAGCTTGACTAGCGGGAGCTACAATGAGCAGTTCTTC; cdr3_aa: CASSLTSGSYNEQFF
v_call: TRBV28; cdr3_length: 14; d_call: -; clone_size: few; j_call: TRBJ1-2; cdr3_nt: TGTGCCAGCAGTTATCCGCGGGCAGGGGAAGGCTACACCTTC; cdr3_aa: CASSYPRAGEGYTF
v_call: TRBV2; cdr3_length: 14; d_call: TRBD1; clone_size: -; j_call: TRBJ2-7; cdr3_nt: TGTGCCAGCAGTCACGACACAGGGGGCGGTGAGCAGTACTTC; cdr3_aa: CASSHDTGGGEQYF
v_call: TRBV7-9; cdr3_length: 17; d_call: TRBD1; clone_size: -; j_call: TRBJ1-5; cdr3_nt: TGTGCCAGCAGCTTAGTCGGGACAGCTTATAGCAATCAGCCCCAGCATTTT; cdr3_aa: CASSLVGTAYSNQPQHF
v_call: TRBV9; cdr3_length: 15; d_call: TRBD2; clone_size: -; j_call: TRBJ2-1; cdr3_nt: TGTGCCAGCAGCGTAGGCGGGAGAAGGTCCGATGAGCAGTTCTTC; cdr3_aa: CASSVGGRRSDEQFF
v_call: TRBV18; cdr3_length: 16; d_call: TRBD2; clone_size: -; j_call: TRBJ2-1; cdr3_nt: TGTGCCAGCTCCCGGACTAGCGGGATCAAGGTGGATGAGCAGTTCTTC; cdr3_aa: CASSRTSGIKVDEQFF
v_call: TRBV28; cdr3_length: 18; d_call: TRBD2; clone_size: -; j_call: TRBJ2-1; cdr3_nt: TGTGCCAGCAGTTTTATGGGTGGGGCTAGCGGGAGGGCTGGTGAGCAGTTCTTC; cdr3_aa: CASSFMGGASGRAGEQFF
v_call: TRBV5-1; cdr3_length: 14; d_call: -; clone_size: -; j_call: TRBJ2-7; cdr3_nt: TGCGCCAGCAGCTTGCGGCCCCCGAACAGGGAGCAGTACTTC; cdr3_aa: CASSLRPPNREQYF
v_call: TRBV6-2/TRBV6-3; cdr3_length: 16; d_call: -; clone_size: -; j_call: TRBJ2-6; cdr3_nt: TGTGCCAGCAGTTCCACAGTGACCTCTGGGGCCAACGTCCTGACTTTC; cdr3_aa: CASSSTVTSGANVLTF
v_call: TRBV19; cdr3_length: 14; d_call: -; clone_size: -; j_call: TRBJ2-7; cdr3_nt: TGTGCCAGTAGTATAGATAGGGGTAACTACGAGCAGTACTTC; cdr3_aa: CASSIDRGNYEQYF
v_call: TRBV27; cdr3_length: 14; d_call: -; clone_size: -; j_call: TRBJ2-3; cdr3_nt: TGTGCCAGCAGTACCAGGGGAAGGACAGATACGCAGTATTTT; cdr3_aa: CASSTRGRTDTQYF
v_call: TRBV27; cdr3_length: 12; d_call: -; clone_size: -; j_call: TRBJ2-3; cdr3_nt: TGTGCCAGCAGTTTATATAGCGGTACGCAGTATTTT; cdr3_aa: CASSLYSGTQYF